This T cell receptor beta chain was profiled in a study of regulatory T cells in long-lasting Graves disease. Study-wide background: Recently diagnosed Graves' patients had received antithyroid drugs for under 3 months.

This clonotype showed up many times. Its antigen is not known. Study findings and constraints: TRBV28 was favored in persistent disease, as were TRBJ1-2 and TRBJ2-5.

Indicated time point: newly diagnosed GD, antithyroid drugs for less than 3 months. RNA extracted from PBMCs served as the sequencing template. The authors drew patients from an endocrinology department in Xi'an, China. For TCR beta, libraries came from iRepertoire HTBI primers and Arm-PCR of CDR3 regions. TCRdb used MiXCR to reprocess the multiplex PCR reads, holding one entry per CDR3 protein. The sample contains 450,000 to 700,000 distinct CDR3 sequences, roughly 14% of which appear only once. The CDR3 runs to 12 residues. V lost 5 bases, J lost 4 bases, and 8 bases lay in between. In germline, CDR1 is LNHNV, CDR2 YYDKDF (reference sequence). The same sample was also used in a study of T cells in Graves' hyperthyroidism and ophthalmopathy. That paper notes: A model built on 13 V-J features separated ophthalmopathy from stable hyperthyroidism.

The TCR comes from a man younger than 40 with Graves disease. The sample consisted of peripheral blood mononuclear cells (PBMCs), taken at new diagnosis, from a patient treated with antithyroid drugs. The J gene is TRBJ1-2, the V gene TRBV15; D is unresolved. The CDR3: CATSEGLYGYTF. The DNA of the CDR3 is TGTGCCACCAGCGAGGGCCTCTATGGCTACACCTTC.